These 31 T cell receptor beta chains originate from one sample sequenced in a study of monozygotic twins with inflammatory bowel disease. Reanalyzing the 5' RACE reads, TCRdb keeps one entry per CDR3 protein, without DNA. There are fewer than 350,000 distinct CDR3 sequences in the sample, with around 2% held by the top ten. The sample consisted of blood. The origin of the receptors is a human donor with ulcerative colitis or Crohn's disease, or a healthy co-twin of an affected twin (not recorded which).

This chain joins TRBV7-9 and TRBJ2-3; no DNA is available, so the TRBD1 call from TCRdb remains unchecked. The CDR3 consists of 14 residues. The germline CDR1 and CDR2 sequences are SEHNR and FQNEAQ (reference sequence). CDR3 in amino acids: CASRARGGTDTQYF.

The V and J genes are TRBV5-5 and TRBJ1-1. Germline V gene lookup returns CDR1 SGHKS and CDR2 YYEKEE (reference sequence). The CDR3 consists of 11 residues. The CDR3 reads CASSLQSEAFF.

V and J are TRBV7-2 and TRBJ2-1; checking the TCRdb D call of TRBD2 is not possible without DNA. Germline CDR1 reads SGHTA; CDR2 reads FQGNSA. The length of the CDR3 is 15 residues. CDR3 loop: CASSFNPSRNNEQFF.

The chain employs TRBV27 and TRBJ1-3; TCRdb's assignment of TRBD1 cannot be checked, as there is no DNA. Germline CDR1 MNHEY, CDR2 SMNVEV (reference sequence). CDR3 length equals 15 residues. CDR3 sequence: CASSLTGQPGNTIYF.

This chain connects TRBV29-1 to TRBJ1-5. This CDR3 spans 13 amino acids. Germline loops: CDR1 SQVTM, CDR2 ANQGSEA. The CDR3 is CSVGGGRDQPQHF. The full variable domain, its missing parts supplied by reference TRBV29-1 and TRBJ1-5, is SAVISQKPSRDICQRGTSLTIQCQVDSQVTMMFWYRQQPGQSLTLIATANQGSEATYESGFVIDKFPISRPNLTFSTLTVSNMSPEDSSIYLCSVGGGRDQPQHFGDGTRLSIL.

The chain has TRBV20-1 and TRBJ1-5; there is no DNA to check the TCRdb D call of TRBD1. CDR1 and CDR2 (germline): DFQATT, SNEGSKA (reference sequence). The CDR3 is 13 residues long. CDR3: CSASGGLNQPQHF.

The V and J genes are TRBV29-1 and TRBJ1-4; no DNA is available, so the TRBD1 call from TCRdb remains unchecked. The CDR3 runs 15 residues. Germline CDR1 is SQVTM and CDR2 is ANQGSEA. The CDR3 reads CSVSRESGASEKLFF.

The chain has TRBV29-1 and TRBJ1-1; TCRdb outputs TRBD1, but without DNA this stays unchecked. The germline V gene encodes CDR1 SQVTM and CDR2 ANQGSEA. The length of the CDR3 is 11 residues. The CDR3 spells CSFNRGAEAFF.

This chain uses TRBV5-1 with TRBJ1-5; lacking DNA, the TRBD1 call made by TCRdb goes unchecked. The CDR3 loop spans 15 amino acids. The V gene's germline CDR1 is SGHRS and CDR2 YFSETQ. The CDR3 protein is CASSLDPGGSQPQHF. Full variable domain (rest looked up from reference TRBV5-1 and TRBJ1-5): KAGVTQTPRYLIKTRGQQVTLSCSPISGHRSVSWYQQTPGQGLQFLFEYFSETQRNKGNFPGRFSGRQFSNSRSEMNVSTLELGDSALYLCASSLDPGGSQPQHFGDGTRLSIL.

J is TRBJ2-3 and V is TRBV28. Germline loops: CDR1 MDHEN, CDR2 SYDVKM. This CDR3 spans 14 amino acids. CDR3 in amino acids: CASSLRLSTDTQYF.

The chain employs TRBV5-4 and TRBJ2-2; TCRdb picks TRBD1, but there is no DNA to check that call. Germline V CDR1 and CDR2: SGHNT, YYREEE (reference sequence). This CDR3 has 17 residues. The CDR3: CASSLAGRGYGTGELFF. The whole variable domain, remainder taken from reference TRBV5-4 and TRBJ2-2, is ETGVTQSPTHLIKTRGQQVTLRCSSQSGHNTVSWYQQALGQGPQFIFQYYREEENGRGNFPPRFSGLQFPNYSSELNVNALELDDSALYLCASSLAGRGYGTGELFFGEGSRLTVL.

The V call is TRBV11-2, the J call TRBJ2-6. CDR1 SGHAT and CDR2 FQNNGV come from the germline V gene. CDR3 length equals 14 residues. CDR3 sequence reads: CASSPQPGANVLTF.

The chain combines TRBV18 with TRBJ2-4. The CDR3 totals 15 residues. CDR1 and CDR2 from the germline V gene are KGHSH and LQKENI. The CDR3 protein is CASSPFDLAKNIQYF.

The V call is TRBV20-1, the J call TRBJ1-1. This CDR3 has 15 residues. Germline values: CDR1 DFQATT, CDR2 SNEGSKA (reference sequence). CDR3 residues: CSARDIAGGDTEAFF.

The genes are TRBV28 and TRBJ2-7; TCRdb designates TRBD1, a call that cannot be tested without DNA. The CDR3 loop spans 14 amino acids. The germline gives CDR1 MDHEN, CDR2 SYDVKM. CDR3 protein: CATYDPGYRHEQYF.

The gene calls are TRBV29-1 and TRBJ2-1. There are 14 residues in the CDR3. CDR1 is SQVTM and CDR2 is ANQGSEA in the germline V gene. The CDR3: CSVEVGYNLGEQFF.

The V gene is TRBV7-9, the J gene TRBJ2-1; TCRdb's D gene call, TRBD1, goes unchecked for lack of DNA. This CDR3 comprises 16 residues. Germline CDR1 SEHNR, CDR2 FQNEAQ (reference sequence). CDR3 region: CASSDPDSTSWNEQFF.

The chain is built from TRBV6-1 and TRBJ1-5; checking the TCRdb D call of TRBD1 is not possible without DNA. The germline CDR1 and CDR2 sequences are MNHNS and SASEGT. There are 14 residues in the CDR3. The CDR3 loop reads CASRETGTYQPQHF.

The rearrangement joins TRBV7-2 to TRBJ2-5. The CDR3 loop spans 12 amino acids. Germline V gene sequence: CDR1 SGHTA, CDR2 FQGNSA. The CDR3 sequence: CASSLEWGTQYF.

The chain is built from TRBV28 and TRBJ2-6; the TCRdb call, TRBD1, lacks DNA for checking. Germline V gene lookup returns CDR1 MDHEN and CDR2 SYDVKM. The CDR3 is 18 amino acids. The CDR3 reads CASSLSGQGRQGANVLTF.

This sequence joins TRBV6-1 and TRBJ2-2; TCRdb's D call of TRBD2 is untestable without DNA. The CDR3 extends over 14 amino acids. Germline V CDR1 and CDR2: MNHNS, SASEGT. The CDR3 loop reads CASRGLAGSGELFF.

The chain combines TRBV19 with TRBJ1-5; the TRBD1 assignment by TCRdb is unverifiable without DNA. This CDR3 has 19 amino acids. Germline CDR1 is LNHDA and CDR2 is SQIVND (reference sequence). CDR3: CASSVTGTGVRLYDQPQHF.

The chain is built from TRBV11-2 and TRBJ2-7. The CDR3 consists of 13 residues. The germline CDR1 and CDR2 sequences are SGHAT and FQNNGV. CDR3 sequence: CASSRGRAYEQYF.

The chain employs TRBV5-1 and TRBJ2-7; TCRdb proposes TRBD2, but this gene call is untestable without DNA. There are 17 residues in the CDR3. The germline V gene has CDR1 SGHRS and CDR2 YFSETQ. CDR3 region: CASSSSSGSPNSYEQYF.

J is TRBJ2-5 and V is TRBV7-2; TCRdb's D call, TRBD1, is unchecked because there is no DNA. Germline V lookup: CDR1 SGHTA, CDR2 FQGNSA. The CDR3 totals 13 residues. The CDR3 reads CASSSGVRETQYF.

The rearrangement joins TRBV4-1 to TRBJ1-3. Germline V gene data show CDR1 as MGHRA and CDR2 as YSYEKL. The length of the CDR3 is 13 residues. CDR3 in amino acids: CASSQEVRNTIYF.

V and J are TRBV20-1 and TRBJ2-1. The CDR3 length is 11 residues. Germline CDR1 and CDR2: DFQATT and SNEGSKA (reference sequence). Here the CDR3 reads CSAKGNNEQFF.

The chain recombines TRBV20-1 with TRBJ2-3; as DNA is missing, the TRBD2 call by TCRdb cannot be tested. There are 14 residues in the CDR3. Germline loops: CDR1 DFQATT, CDR2 SNEGSKA (reference sequence). The CDR3 sequence is CSASTSGDTDTQYF.

The rearrangement uses TRBV12-3 or TRBV12-4 and TRBJ2-7; TCRdb calls TRBD1, which cannot be checked without DNA. The CDR3 totals 16 residues. The chain's CDR3 is CASSLLGQGAVYEQYF.

The chain has TRBV19 and TRBJ2-1. The CDR3 runs 11 residues. The germline gives CDR1 LNHDA, CDR2 SQIVND (reference sequence). The CDR3 spells CASSNYNEQFF.

V is TRBV20-1 and J is TRBJ1-5. Germline assignment: CDR1 DFQATT and CDR2 SNEGSKA (reference sequence). This CDR3 is 13 amino acids long. CDR3: CSARSEPNQPQHF.